This T cell receptor (beta chain) was identified during a study of T cells in Graves' hyperthyroidism and ophthalmopathy. Whole-study findings and limits: Ophthalmopathy onset followed model prediction by a median around 6.9 months.

In patients aged 18 to 65, hyperthyroidism was newly diagnosed, with duration under 2 months. Each diagnosis was grounded in clinical symptoms, serum thyroxine and TRAb, thyroid ultrasound, and orbital computed tomography. This clonotype occurred many times. Its antigen is currently unknown. Authors of the study amplified TCR beta CDR3 regions from RNA transcripts. Researchers ran a first-round RT-PCR on the TCR CDR3 using the HTBI primer set. TCRdb fed the multiplex PCR reads into MiXCR, producing one record per CDR3 protein. The table shows nearly 750,000 distinct CDR3 sequences, with around a third occurring only once. Unmatched junction bases numbered 6, after V lost 2 bases and J lost 5 bases. Per germline, CDR1 PRHDT and CDR2 FYEKMQ (reference sequence). The CDR3 contains 14 residues.

The receptor was isolated from a woman in her thirties or forties with Graves' hyperthyroidism. The rearrangement links TRBV13 to TRBJ2-7, with TRBD1 matching over 7 bases. Sequencing was carried out using blood. The CDR3 DNA sequence: TGTGCCAGCAGCTTACGACAGGGTAGCAACGAGCAGTACTTC. Its translation is CASSLRQGSNEQYF.